This T cell receptor (beta chain) was documented in a study of T-cell memory formation after mild COVID-19. Background on the study: For the most part, TCR clusters were specific to one donor.

Via MiXCR, TCRdb re-called the 5' RACE reads, giving one row per CDR3 protein. The sample includes a few hundred thousand distinct CDR3 sequences, approximately 15% of them seen just once. In the case of this clonotype: Its specificity is not known.

Germline V gene data show CDR1 as MNHEY and CDR2 as SVGAGI. V was clipped by 2 bases and J by 0 bases, with 10 bases between them. CDR3 size: 16 residues. Study-wide results and limits: Clones contracting day 15 to 85 were balanced CD4/CD8; later expanders leaned CD4+. Among CD4+ contracting clones, most were CM and EM, and CD8+ ones EMRA.

The specimen was PBMCs or a T cell subset sorted from them (not recorded which). This TCR came from a man between 18 and 35 years old who had mild COVID-19 (a few samples of this study predate the infection). Cell type and time point are not known. This chain connects TRBV6-5 to TRBJ2-2, with D perhaps TRBD1 (5 bases). CDR3 region: CASSYRSRANTGELFF. CDR3 sequence (DNA): TGTGCCAGCAGTTACCGAAGCAGGGCGAACACCGGGGAGCTGTTTTTT.